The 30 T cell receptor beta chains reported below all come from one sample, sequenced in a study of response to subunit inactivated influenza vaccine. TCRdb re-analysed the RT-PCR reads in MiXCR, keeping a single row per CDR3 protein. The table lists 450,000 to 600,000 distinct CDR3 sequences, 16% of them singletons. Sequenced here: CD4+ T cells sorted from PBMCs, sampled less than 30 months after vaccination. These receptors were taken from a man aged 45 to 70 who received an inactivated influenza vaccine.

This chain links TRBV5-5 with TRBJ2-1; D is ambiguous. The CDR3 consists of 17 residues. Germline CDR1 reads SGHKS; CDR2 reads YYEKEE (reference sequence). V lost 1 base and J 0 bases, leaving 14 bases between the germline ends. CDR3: CASSLIPALSSYNEQFF. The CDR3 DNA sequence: TGTGCCAGCAGCTTGATTCCCGCCTTGAGCTCCTACAATGAGCAGTTCTTC.

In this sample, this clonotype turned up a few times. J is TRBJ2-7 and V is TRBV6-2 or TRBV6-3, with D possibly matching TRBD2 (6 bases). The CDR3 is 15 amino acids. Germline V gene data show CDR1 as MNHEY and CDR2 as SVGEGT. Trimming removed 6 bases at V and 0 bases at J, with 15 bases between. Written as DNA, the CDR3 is TGTGCCAGCAGACTGGCGGGGACCGGCTCCTACGAGCAGTACTTC. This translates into CASRLAGTGSYEQYF.

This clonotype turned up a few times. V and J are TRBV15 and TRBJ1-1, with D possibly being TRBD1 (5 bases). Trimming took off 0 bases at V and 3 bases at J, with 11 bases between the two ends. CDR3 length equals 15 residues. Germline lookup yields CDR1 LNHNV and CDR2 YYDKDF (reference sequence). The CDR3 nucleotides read TGTGCCACCAGCAGAGATTTCGGGGCCTACACTGAAGCTTTCTTT. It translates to CATSRDFGAYTEAFF.

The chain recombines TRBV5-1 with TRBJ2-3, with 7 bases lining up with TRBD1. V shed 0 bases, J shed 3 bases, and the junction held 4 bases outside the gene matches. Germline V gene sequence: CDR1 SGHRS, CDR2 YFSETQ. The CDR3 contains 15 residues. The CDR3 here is CASSLADRQTDTQYF. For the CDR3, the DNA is TGCGCCAGCAGCTTGGCGGACAGGCAAACAGATACGCAGTATTTT.

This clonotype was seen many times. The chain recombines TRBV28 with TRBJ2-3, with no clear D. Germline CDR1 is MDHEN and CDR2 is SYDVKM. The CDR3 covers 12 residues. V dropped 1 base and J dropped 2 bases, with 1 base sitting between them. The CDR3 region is CASSLFTDTQYF. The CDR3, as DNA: TGTGCCAGCAGTTTATTCACAGATACGCAGTATTTT.

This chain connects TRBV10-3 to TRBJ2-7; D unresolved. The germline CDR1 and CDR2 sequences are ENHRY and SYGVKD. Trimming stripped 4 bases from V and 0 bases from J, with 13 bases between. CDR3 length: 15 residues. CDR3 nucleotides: TGTGCCATCAGTGTGGTGAACCTTAGCTCCTACGAGCAGTACTTC. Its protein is CAISVVNLSSYEQYF.

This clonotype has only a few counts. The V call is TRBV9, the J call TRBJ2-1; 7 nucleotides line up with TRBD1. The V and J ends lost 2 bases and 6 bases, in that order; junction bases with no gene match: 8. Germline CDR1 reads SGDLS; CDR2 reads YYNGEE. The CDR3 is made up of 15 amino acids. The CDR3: CASSVGLDRANEQFF. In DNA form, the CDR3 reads TGTGCCAGCAGCGTGGGCCTAGACAGGGCCAATGAGCAGTTCTTC. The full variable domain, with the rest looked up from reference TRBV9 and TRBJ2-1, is DSGVTQTPKHLITATGQRVTLRCSPRSGDLSVYWYQQSLDQGLQFLIQYYNGEERAKGNILERFSAQQFPDLHSELNLSSLELGDSALYFCASSVGLDRANEQFFGPGTRLTVL.

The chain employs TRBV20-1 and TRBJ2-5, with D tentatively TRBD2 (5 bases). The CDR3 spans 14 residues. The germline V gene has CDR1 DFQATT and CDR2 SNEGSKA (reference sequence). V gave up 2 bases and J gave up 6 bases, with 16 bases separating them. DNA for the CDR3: TGCAGTGCTAGACCCGGCACCGGGGTGCAGACCCAGTACTTC. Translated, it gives CSARPGTGVQTQYF.

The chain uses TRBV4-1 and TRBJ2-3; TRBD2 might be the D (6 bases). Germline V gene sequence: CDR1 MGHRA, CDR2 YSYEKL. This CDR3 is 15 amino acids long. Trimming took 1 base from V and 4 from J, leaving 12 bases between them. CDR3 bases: TGCGCCAGCAGCCAAGTGGGAGGTAATCCAGATACGCAGTATTTT. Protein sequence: CASSQVGGNPDTQYF.

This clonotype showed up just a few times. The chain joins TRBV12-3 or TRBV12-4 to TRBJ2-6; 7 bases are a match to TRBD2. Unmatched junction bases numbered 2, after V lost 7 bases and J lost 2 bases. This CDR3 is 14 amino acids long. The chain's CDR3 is CASTRGAGANVLTF. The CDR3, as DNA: TGTGCCAGCACACGGGGGGCTGGGGCCAACGTCCTGACTTTC.

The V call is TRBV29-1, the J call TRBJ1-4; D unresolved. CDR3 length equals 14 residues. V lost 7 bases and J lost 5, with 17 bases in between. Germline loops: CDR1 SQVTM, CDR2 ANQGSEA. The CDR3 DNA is TGCAGCGCCCGCGGAGCGGGAAAGAATGAAAAACTGTTTTTT. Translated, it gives CSARGAGKNEKLFF. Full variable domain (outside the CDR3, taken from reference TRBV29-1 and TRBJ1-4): SAVISQKPSRDICQRGTSLTIQCQVDSQVTMMFWYRQQPGQSLTLIATANQGSEATYESGFVIDKFPISRPNLTFSTLTVSNMSPEDSSIYLCSARGAGKNEKLFFGSGTQLSVL.

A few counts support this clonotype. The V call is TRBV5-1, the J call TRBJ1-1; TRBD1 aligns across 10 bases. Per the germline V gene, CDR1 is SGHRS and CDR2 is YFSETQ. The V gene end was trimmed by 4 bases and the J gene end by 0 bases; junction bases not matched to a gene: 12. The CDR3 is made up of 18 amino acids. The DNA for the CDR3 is TGCGCCAGCAGCGCCACACCGGGACAGGGGAAAATGAACACTGAAGCTTTCTTT. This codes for CASSATPGQGKMNTEAFF.

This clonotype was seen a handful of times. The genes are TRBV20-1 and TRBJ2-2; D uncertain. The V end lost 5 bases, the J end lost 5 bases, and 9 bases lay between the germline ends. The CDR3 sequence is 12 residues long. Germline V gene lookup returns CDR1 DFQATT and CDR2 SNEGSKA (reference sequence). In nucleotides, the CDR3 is TGCAGTGCTTCCCGCCCTACCGGGGAGCTGTTTTTT. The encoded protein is CSASRPTGELFF.

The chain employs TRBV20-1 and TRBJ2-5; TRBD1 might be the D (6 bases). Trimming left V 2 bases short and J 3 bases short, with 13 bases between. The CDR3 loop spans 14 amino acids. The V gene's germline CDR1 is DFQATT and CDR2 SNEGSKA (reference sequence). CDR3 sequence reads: CSARPLDREETQYF. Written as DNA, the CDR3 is TGCAGTGCTAGACCCCTGGACAGAGAAGAGACCCAGTACTTC.

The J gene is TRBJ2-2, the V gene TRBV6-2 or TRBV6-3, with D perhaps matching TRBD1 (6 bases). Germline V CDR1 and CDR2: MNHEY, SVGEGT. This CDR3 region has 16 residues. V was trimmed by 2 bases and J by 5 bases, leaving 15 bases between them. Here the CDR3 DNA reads TGTGCCAGCAGTTACAGTAGGCAGGGGCCGACCGGGGAGCTGTTTTTT. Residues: CASSYSRQGPTGELFF.

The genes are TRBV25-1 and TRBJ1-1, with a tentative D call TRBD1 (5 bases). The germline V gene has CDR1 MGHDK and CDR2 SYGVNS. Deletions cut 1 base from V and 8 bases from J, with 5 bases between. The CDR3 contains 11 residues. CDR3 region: CASSEWGEAFF. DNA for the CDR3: TGTGCCAGCAGTGAATGGGGGGAAGCTTTCTTT. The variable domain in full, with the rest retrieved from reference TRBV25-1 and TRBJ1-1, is EADIYQTPRYLVIGTGKKITLECSQTMGHDKMYWYQQDPGMELHLIHYSYGVNSTEKGDLSSESTVSRIRTEHFPLTLESARPSHTSQYLCASSEWGEAFFGQGTRLTVV.

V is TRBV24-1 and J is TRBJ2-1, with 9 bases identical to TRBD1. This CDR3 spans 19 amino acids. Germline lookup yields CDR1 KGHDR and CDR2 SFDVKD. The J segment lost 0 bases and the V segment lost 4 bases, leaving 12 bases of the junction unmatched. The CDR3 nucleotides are TGTGCCACCAGTGACCGGACAGGGGTGAGGGGGAGCTCCTACAATGAGCAGTTCTTC. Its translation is CATSDRTGVRGSSYNEQFF.

This chain's CDR3 is CATSRDLPRTYSYEQYF. The DNA for the CDR3 is TGTGCCACCAGCAGAGATCTACCCCGGACGTACTCCTACGAGCAGTACTTC. The rearrangement joins TRBV15 to TRBJ2-7, with D unresolved. V dropped 0 bases and J dropped 0 bases, with 15 bases sitting between them. This CDR3 region has 17 residues. The V gene's germline CDR1 is LNHNV and CDR2 YYDKDF (reference sequence).

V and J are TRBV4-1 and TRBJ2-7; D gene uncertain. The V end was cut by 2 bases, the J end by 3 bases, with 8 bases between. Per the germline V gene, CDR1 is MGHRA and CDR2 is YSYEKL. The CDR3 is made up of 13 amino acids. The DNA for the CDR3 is TGCGCCAGCAGCCAAAAAAGACACTACGAGCAGTACTTC. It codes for CASSQKRHYEQYF.

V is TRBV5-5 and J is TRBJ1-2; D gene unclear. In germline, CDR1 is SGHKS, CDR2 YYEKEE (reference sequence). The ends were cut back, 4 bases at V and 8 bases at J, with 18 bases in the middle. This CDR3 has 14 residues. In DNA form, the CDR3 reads TGTGCCAGCAGCCTCCTTAGCGGATCGCAGGGCTACACCTTC. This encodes CASSLLSGSQGYTF. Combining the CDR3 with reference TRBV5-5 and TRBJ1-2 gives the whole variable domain DAGVTQSPTHLIKTRGQQVTLRCSPISGHKSVSWYQQVLGQGPQFIFQYYEKEERGRGNFPDRFSARQFPNYSSELNVNALLLGDSALYLCASSLLSGSQGYTFGSGTRLTVV.

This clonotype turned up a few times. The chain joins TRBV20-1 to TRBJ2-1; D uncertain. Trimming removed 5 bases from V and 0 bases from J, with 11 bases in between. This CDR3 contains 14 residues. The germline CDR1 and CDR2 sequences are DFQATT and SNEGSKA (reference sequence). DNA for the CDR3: TGCAGTGCTCTCAGCGCGAGCTCCTACAATGAGCAGTTCTTC. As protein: CSALSASSYNEQFF.

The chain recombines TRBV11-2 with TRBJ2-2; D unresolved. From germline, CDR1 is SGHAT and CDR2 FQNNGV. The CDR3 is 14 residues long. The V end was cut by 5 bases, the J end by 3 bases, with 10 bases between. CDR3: CASSPQVDTGELFF. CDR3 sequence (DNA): TGTGCCAGCAGCCCACAAGTTGACACCGGGGAGCTGTTTTTT.

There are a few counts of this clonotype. The CDR3 DNA follows: TGTGCCAGCAGCTTAGGTATAACTAGCCCCGAGCAGTACTTC. It codes for CASSLGITSPEQYF. The V and J genes are TRBV7-2 and TRBJ2-7; D may be TRBD2 (6 bases). Germline values: CDR1 SGHTA, CDR2 FQGNSA. The CDR3 is 14 amino acids. Between the trimmed V and J ends, which lost 1 base and 6 bases, there was a span of 13 bases. Supplemented by reference TRBV7-2 and TRBJ2-7, the full variable domain reads GAGVSQSPSNKVTEKGKDVELRCDPISGHTALYWYRQSLGQGLEFLIYFQGNSAPDKSGLPSDRFSAERTGGSVSTLTIQRTQQEDSAVYLCASSLGITSPEQYFGPGTRLTVT.

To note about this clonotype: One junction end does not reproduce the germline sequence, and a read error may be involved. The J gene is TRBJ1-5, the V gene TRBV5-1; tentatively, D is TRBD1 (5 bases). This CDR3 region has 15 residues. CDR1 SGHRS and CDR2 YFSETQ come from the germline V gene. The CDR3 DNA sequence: TGCGCCACCCGGGACGGGCCGAATAGCAATCAGCCCCAGCAATTT. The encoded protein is CATRDGPNSNQPQQF.

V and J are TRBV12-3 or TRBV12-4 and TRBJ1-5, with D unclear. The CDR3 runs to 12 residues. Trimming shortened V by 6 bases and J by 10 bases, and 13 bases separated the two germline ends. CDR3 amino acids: CASSSRIAPQHF. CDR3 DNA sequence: TGTGCCAGCAGCTCCCGGATTGCTCCCCAGCATTTT.

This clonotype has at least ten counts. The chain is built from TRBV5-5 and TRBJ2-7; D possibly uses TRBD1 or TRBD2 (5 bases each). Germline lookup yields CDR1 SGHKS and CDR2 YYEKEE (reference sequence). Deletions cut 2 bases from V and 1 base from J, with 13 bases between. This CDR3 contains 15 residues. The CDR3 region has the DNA TGTGCCAGCAGCTTCGGGACGGCGAGGTCCTACGAGCAGTACTTC. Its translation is CASSFGTARSYEQYF.

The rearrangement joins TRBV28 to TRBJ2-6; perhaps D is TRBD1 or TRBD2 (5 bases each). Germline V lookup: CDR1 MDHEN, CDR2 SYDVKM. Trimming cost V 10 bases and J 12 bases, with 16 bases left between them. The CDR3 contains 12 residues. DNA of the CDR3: TGTGCCACCGGGACGTGGATGAGCGTCCTGACTTTC. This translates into CATGTWMSVLTF.

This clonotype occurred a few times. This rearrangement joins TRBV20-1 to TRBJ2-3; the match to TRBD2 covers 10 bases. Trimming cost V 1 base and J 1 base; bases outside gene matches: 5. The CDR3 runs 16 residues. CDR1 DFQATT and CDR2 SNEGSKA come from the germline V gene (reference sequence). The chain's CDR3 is CSARGAGLAGTDTQYF. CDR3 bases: TGCAGTGCTAGAGGCGCTGGACTAGCGGGCACAGATACGCAGTATTTT.

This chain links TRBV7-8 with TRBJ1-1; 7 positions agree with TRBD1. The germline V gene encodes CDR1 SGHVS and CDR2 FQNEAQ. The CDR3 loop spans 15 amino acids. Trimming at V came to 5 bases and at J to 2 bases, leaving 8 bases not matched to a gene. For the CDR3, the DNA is TGTGCCAGCAGCCCCCGGACAGGATTTAACACTGAAGCTTTCTTT. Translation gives CASSPRTGFNTEAFF.

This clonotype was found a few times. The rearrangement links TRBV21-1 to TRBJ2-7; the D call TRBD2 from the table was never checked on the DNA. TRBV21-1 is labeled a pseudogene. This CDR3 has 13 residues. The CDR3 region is CASSTRGGGEQYF. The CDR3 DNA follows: TGTGCCAGCAGTACAAGAGGGGGAGGCGAGCAGTACTTC.